The 21 T cell receptor beta chains given below trace back to one sample, sequenced in a study of cytomegalovirus exposure and HLA in healthy donors. 13 Jbeta primers and 60 Vbeta primers were used for the PCR. Sequencing was performed with immunoSEQ multiplex PCR; in TCRdb, only in-frame clones are kept and a portion is missing. Of over 95,000 clones in the sample, around 66% were seen once. The sequencing sample was made of PBMCs. These receptors were collected from a man aged 18 to 30 in good health and CMV-seropositive.

The rearrangement links TRBV19 to TRBJ2-1, with 7 bases that match TRBD1. The CDR3 has 15 amino acids. V trimming: 6 bases; J trimming: 9 bases; junction bases outside the gene matches: 14. Germline V lookup: CDR1 LNHDA, CDR2 SQIVND (reference sequence). CDR3 in amino acids: CASSGRQGRSGEQFF. CDR3 nucleotide sequence: TGTGCCAGTAGCGGACGACAGGGAAGGTCAGGTGAGCAGTTCTTC.

The DNA of the CDR3 is TGTGCCAGCTCACCCATACTTGACACTGAAGCTTTCTTT. Translating gives CASSPILDTEAFF. The chain is built from TRBV18 and TRBJ1-1; D uncertain. The CDR3 is 13 residues long. Germline V lookup: CDR1 KGHSH, CDR2 LQKENI. Trimming removed 3 bases from V and 3 bases from J, with 8 bases in between.

The V call is TRBV4-1, the J call TRBJ1-1; D not certain. V was cut by 2 bases and J by 1 base, with 11 bases left in between. The germline V gene encodes CDR1 MGHRA and CDR2 YSYEKL. The CDR3 is made up of 15 amino acids. Here the CDR3 reads CASSQTQQPNTEAFF. The CDR3 DNA reads as TGCGCCAGCAGCCAAACTCAACAGCCGAACACTGAAGCTTTCTTT.

The genes are TRBV5-4 and TRBJ1-4; 7 bases are shared with TRBD1. V shed 4 bases and J 8 bases; nucleotides not matched to a gene: 11. CDR3 size: 15 residues. Per the germline V gene, CDR1 is SGHNT and CDR2 is YYREEE (reference sequence). The CDR3 reads CASSTQTGDGEKLFF. CDR3 nucleotides: TGTGCCAGCAGCACGCAAACAGGGGATGGAGAAAAACTGTTTTTT.

As regards this clone: Other DNA sequences in this sample translate to the same CDR3. The chain couples TRBV2 to TRBJ1-6; 7 bases align to TRBD1. The germline gives CDR1 SNHLY, CDR2 FYNNEI. CDR3 length: 16 residues. Trimming cost V 7 bases and J 7 bases; bases outside gene matches: 13. The CDR3 region is CASNLRGGRDNSPLHF. The CDR3 DNA follows: TGTGCCAGCAACCTACGAGGGGGCAGGGACAATTCACCCCTCCACTTT.

This sequence joins TRBV19 and TRBJ1-2; the D is unclear. Per germline, CDR1 LNHDA and CDR2 SQIVND (reference sequence). The CDR3 has 16 amino acids. The germline V and J ends were trimmed by 4 bases and 4 bases, with 19 bases remaining between them. CDR3 region: CASSTTGDRRFYGYTF. The CDR3 coding sequence is TGTGCCAGTAGTACGACGGGTGACCGGCGCTTCTATGGCTACACCTTC.

The chain uses TRBV28 and TRBJ2-6, with D possibly being TRBD2 (6 bases). With 6 bases removed from V and 1 base from J, the gap between germline ends came to 16 bases. This CDR3 region has 17 residues. Germline V gene lookup returns CDR1 MDHEN and CDR2 SYDVKM. The CDR3, as DNA: TGTGCCAGCAGGGAAGCGGGTCGTACTTCTGGGGCCAACGTCCTGACTTTC. Amino acids: CASREAGRTSGANVLTF.

The chain uses TRBV5-1 and TRBJ2-5; TRBD2 agrees at 7 bases. The germline gives CDR1 SGHRS, CDR2 YFSETQ. The CDR3 totals 19 residues. Trimming removed 2 bases from V and 0 bases from J; junction bases left unmatched: 16. CDR3 bases: TGCGCCAGCAGCTTTAATCGGCTTTTGACTAGCTCTCACCAAGAGACCCAGTACTTC. Translated: CASSFNRLLTSSHQETQYF.

The J gene is TRBJ1-6, the V gene TRBV7-3; TRBD1 is a possible D gene (6 bases). This CDR3 comprises 14 residues. The germline V gene has CDR1 SGHTA and CDR2 FQGTGA. The V end was cut by 2 bases, the J end by 10 bases, with 12 bases between. CDR3 loop: CASSLAGEGSPLHF. The CDR3 DNA is TGTGCCAGCAGCTTAGCAGGGGAAGGGTCACCCCTCCACTTT.

This clone occurred a few times. The genes are TRBV5-1 and TRBJ1-1, with 8 positions matching TRBD1. Per germline, CDR1 SGHRS and CDR2 YFSETQ. V lost 4 bases and J lost 6; bases outside the gene matches: 14. CDR3 length: 16 residues. The DNA of the CDR3 is TGCGCCAGCAGCACCGGACAGGGAGGTCGTAGACCTGAAGCTTTCTTT. Translated, it gives CASSTGQGGRRPEAFF. Full variable domain (rest looked up from reference TRBV5-1 and TRBJ1-1): KAGVTQTPRYLIKTRGQQVTLSCSPISGHRSVSWYQQTPGQGLQFLFEYFSETQRNKGNFPGRFSGRQFSNSRSEMNVSTLELGDSALYLCASSTGQGGRRPEAFFGQGTRLTVV.

The chain uses TRBV2 and TRBJ1-5, with D unresolved. The CDR3 totals 14 residues. Germline V gene lookup returns CDR1 SNHLY and CDR2 FYNNEI. The V end lost 7 bases, the J end lost 3 bases, and 13 bases lay between the germline ends. CDR3 sequence reads: CASMQNSFNQPQHF. DNA of the CDR3: TGTGCCAGCATGCAGAACAGCTTCAATCAGCCCCAGCATTTT.

The gene calls are TRBV11-3 and TRBJ2-7, with D maybe TRBD2 (6 bases). The V gene's germline CDR1 is SGHNT and CDR2 YENEEA. The length of the CDR3 is 14 residues. V was clipped by 3 bases and J by 0 bases, with 9 bases between them. This CDR3 reads CASSLAGSSYEQYF. The CDR3 nucleotides read TGTGCCAGCAGCTTGGCGGGGTCCTCCTACGAGCAGTACTTC.

V gene TRBV7-2 combines with J gene TRBJ2-4; possibly TRBD1 for D (6 bases). Trimming stripped 2 bases from V and 6 bases from J, with 17 bases between. The CDR3 has 16 residues. Germline CDR1 and CDR2: SGHTA and FQGNSA. CDR3 residues: CASSLMGAPGPNIQYF. DNA of the CDR3: TGTGCCAGCAGCTTAATGGGGGCGCCGGGACCAAACATTCAGTACTTC.

The chain joins TRBV28 to TRBJ1-6; weak D call: TRBD1 (5 bases). The CDR3 covers 16 residues. V lost 7 bases and J 7 bases, leaving 20 bases between the germline ends. Looked up from germline, CDR1 is MDHEN and CDR2 is SYDVKM. CDR3 residues: CASTYIGDRSNSPLHF. The CDR3 bases are TGTGCCAGCACCTATATAGGAGACAGATCAAATTCACCCCTCCACTTT.

The genes are TRBV28 and TRBJ2-7; D might be TRBD1 (6 bases). V lost 6 bases, J lost 7 bases, and 16 bases lay in between. The CDR3 sequence is 13 residues long. In germline, CDR1 is MDHEN, CDR2 SYDVKM. The CDR3 sequence: CASRYSGVREQYF. The CDR3 DNA reads as TGTGCCAGCAGATACTCAGGGGTAAGGGAGCAGTACTTC.

V and J are TRBV7-3 and TRBJ1-2; D is unresolved. Trimming took off 5 bases at V and 7 bases at J, with 14 bases between the two ends. Germline CDR1 SGHTA, CDR2 FQGTGA. This CDR3 has 13 amino acids. The CDR3 here is CASSALTSGGYTF. CDR3 DNA: TGTGCCAGCAGCGCCCTAACCAGCGGTGGCTACACCTTC.

The V and J genes are TRBV7-9 and TRBJ2-6, with D perhaps TRBD2 (5 bases). CDR1 SEHNR and CDR2 FQNEAQ come from the germline V gene (reference sequence). The V end was cut by 5 bases, the J end by 0 bases, with 11 bases between. The CDR3 is 16 amino acids. CDR3 nucleotides: TGTGCCAGCAGCCGCCTCGGGGTCTCTGGGGCCAACGTCCTGACTTTC. Residues: CASSRLGVSGANVLTF.

V and J are TRBV5-1 and TRBJ1-4, with D possibly matching TRBD1 (5 bases). The V end lost 4 bases, the J end lost 2 bases, and 12 bases lay between the germline ends. The CDR3 totals 15 residues. Germline V gene sequence: CDR1 SGHRS, CDR2 YFSETQ. The CDR3 region has the DNA TGCGCCAGCAGCAATACAGGTCTGACTAATGAAAAACTGTTTTTT. Translation gives CASSNTGLTNEKLFF.

The rearrangement uses TRBV7-2 and TRBJ1-2; D call uncertain. Per the germline V gene, CDR1 is SGHTA and CDR2 is FQGNSA. The V and J ends lost 6 bases and 5 bases respectively, with 19 bases between them. This CDR3 comprises 15 residues. The CDR3 DNA sequence: TGTGCCAGCAGACCTCCCTCACTCGCATTTTATGGCTACACCTTC. It codes for CASRPPSLAFYGYTF.

This chain uses TRBV10-3 with TRBJ1-3; a possible D gene is TRBD1 (5 bases). The V end lost 5 bases, the J end lost 0 bases, and 26 bases lay between the germline ends. Germline V gives CDR1 ENHRY, CDR2 SYGVKD. The CDR3 length is 20 residues. The CDR3, as DNA: TGTGCCATCAGTCCCTCCCTGGGGCGGGGATCCCACTCCTCTGGAAACACCATATATTTT. Amino acids: CAISPSLGRGSHSSGNTIYF.

This clone has a handful of counts. The chain carries TRBV7-9 and TRBJ2-7; 8 nucleotides align to TRBD2. The CDR3 contains 13 residues. V trimming: 3 bases; J trimming: 6 bases; junction bases outside the gene matches: 4. Per the germline V gene, CDR1 is SEHNR and CDR2 is FQNEAQ (reference sequence). Here the CDR3 DNA reads TGTGCCAGCAGCTTCGCGGGGGGCCGCGAGCAGTACTTC. It yields the protein CASSFAGGREQYF.